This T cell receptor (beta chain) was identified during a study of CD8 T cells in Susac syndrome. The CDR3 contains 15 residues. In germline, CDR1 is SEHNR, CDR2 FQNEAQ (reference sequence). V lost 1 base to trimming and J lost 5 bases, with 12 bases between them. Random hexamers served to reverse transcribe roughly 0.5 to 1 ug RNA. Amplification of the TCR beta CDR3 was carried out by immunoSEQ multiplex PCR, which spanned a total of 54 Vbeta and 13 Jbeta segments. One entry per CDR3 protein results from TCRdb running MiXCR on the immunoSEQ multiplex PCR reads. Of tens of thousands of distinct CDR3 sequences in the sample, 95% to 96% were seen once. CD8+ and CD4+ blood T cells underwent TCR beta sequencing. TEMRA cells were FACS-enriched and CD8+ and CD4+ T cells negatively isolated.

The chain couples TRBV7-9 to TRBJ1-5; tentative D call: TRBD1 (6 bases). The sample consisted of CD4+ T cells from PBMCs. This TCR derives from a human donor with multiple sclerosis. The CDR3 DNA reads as TGTGCCAGCAGCTTAGAACAGGGCGACGATCAGCCCCAGCATTTT. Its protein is CASSLEQGDDQPQHF. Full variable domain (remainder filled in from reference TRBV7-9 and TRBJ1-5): DTGVSQNPRHKITKRGQNVTFRCDPISEHNRLYWYRQTLGQGPEFLTYFQNEAQLEKSRLLSDRFSAERPKGSFSTLEIQRTEQGDSAMYLCASSLEQGDDQPQHFGDGTRLSIL.